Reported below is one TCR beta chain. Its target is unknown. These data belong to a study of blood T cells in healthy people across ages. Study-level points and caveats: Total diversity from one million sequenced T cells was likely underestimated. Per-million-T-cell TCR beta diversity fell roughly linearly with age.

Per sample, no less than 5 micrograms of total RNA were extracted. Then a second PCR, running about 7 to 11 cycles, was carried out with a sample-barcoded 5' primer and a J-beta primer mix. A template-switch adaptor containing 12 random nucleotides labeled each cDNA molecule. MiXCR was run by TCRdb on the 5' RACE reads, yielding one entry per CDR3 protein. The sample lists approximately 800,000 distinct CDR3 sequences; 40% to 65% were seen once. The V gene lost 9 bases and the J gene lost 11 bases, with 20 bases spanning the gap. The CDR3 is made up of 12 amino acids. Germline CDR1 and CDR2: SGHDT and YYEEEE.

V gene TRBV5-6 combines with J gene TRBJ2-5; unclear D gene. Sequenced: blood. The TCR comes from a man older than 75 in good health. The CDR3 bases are TGTGCCACCAGTTTACGCTACAATGAGCAGTACTTC. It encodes CATSLRYNEQYF.